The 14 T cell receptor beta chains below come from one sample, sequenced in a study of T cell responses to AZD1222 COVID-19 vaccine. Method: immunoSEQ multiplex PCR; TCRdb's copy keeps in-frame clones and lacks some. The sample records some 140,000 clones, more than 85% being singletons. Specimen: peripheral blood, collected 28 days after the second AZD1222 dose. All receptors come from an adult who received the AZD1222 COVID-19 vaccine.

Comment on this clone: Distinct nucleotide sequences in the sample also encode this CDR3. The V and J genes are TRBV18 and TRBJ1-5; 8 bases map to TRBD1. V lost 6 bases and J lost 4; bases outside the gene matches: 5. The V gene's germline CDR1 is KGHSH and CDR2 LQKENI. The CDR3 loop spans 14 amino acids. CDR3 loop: CASSPGQGNQPQHF. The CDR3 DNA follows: TGTGCCAGCTCTCCTGGACAGGGTAATCAGCCCCAGCATTTT.

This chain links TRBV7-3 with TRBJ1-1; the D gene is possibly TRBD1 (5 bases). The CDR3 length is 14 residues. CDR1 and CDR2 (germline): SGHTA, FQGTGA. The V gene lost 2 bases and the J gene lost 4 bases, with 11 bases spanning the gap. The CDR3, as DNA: TGTGCCAGCAGCTTATACGGGGGTGCCACTGAAGCTTTCTTT. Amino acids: CASSLYGGATEAFF.

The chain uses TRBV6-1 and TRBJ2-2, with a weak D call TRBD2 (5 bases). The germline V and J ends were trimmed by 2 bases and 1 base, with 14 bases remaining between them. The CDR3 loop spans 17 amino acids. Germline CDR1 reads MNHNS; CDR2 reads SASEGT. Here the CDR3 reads CASSEYYLSENTGELFF. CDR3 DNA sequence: TGTGCCAGCAGTGAATATTACCTTAGCGAGAACACCGGGGAGCTGTTTTTT.

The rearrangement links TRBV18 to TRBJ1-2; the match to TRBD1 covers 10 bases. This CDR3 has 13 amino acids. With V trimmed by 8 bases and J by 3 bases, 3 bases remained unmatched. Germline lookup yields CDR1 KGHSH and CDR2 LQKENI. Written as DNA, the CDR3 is TGTGCCAGCGGGACAGGGGTAGACTATGGCTACACCTTC. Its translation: CASGTGVDYGYTF. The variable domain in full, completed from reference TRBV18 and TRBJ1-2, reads NAGVMQNPRHLVRRRGQEARLRCSPMKGHSHVYWYRQLPEEGLKFMVYLQKENIIDESGMPKERFSAEFPKEGPSILRIQQVVRGDSAAYFCASGTGVDYGYTFGSGTRLTVV.

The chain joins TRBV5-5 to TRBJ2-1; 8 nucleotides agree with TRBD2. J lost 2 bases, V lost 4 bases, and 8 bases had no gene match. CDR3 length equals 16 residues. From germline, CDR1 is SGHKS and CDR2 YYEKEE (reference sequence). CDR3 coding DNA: TGTGCCAGCAGCCGTTCGACTAGCGTAGCCTACAATGAGCAGTTCTTC. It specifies CASSRSTSVAYNEQFF. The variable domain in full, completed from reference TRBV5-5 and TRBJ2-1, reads DAGVTQSPTHLIKTRGQQVTLRCSPISGHKSVSWYQQVLGQGPQFIFQYYEKEERGRGNFPDRFSARQFPNYSSELNVNALLLGDSALYLCASSRSTSVAYNEQFFGPGTRLTVL.

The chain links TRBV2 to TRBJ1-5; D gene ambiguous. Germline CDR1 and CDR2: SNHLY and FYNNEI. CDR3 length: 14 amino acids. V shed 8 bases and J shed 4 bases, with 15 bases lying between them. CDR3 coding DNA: TGTGCCAGCGATGGAGCCCAGTCTAATCAGCCCCAGCATTTT. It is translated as CASDGAQSNQPQHF.

As DNA, the CDR3 is TGCGCCAGCAGCTTGGCCGGGACCGGTCGACTGTTTTTT. Translation gives CASSLAGTGRLFF. This chain uses TRBV5-1 with TRBJ1-4; TRBD1 might be the D (5 bases). The CDR3 is 13 amino acids. Per germline, CDR1 SGHRS and CDR2 YFSETQ. Trimming pared 0 bases from V and 13 bases from J, leaving 13 bases between. Full variable domain (outside the CDR3, taken from reference TRBV5-1 and TRBJ1-4): KAGVTQTPRYLIKTRGQQVTLSCSPISGHRSVSWYQQTPGQGLQFLFEYFSETQRNKGNFPGRFSGRQFSNSRSEMNVSTLELGDSALYLCASSLAGTGRLFFGSGTQLSVL.

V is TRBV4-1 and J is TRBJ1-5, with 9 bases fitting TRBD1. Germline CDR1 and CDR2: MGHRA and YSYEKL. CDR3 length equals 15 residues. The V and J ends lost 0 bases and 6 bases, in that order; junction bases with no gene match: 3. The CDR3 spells CASSQEGQGTQPQHF. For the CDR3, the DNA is TGCGCCAGCAGCCAAGAGGGACAGGGTACTCAGCCCCAGCATTTT.

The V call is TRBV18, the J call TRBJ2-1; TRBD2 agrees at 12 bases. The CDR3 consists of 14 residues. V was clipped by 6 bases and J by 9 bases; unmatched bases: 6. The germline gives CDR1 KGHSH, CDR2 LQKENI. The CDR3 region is CASSPTSGRREQFF. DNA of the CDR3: TGTGCCAGCTCGCCTACTAGCGGGAGGCGTGAGCAGTTCTTC.

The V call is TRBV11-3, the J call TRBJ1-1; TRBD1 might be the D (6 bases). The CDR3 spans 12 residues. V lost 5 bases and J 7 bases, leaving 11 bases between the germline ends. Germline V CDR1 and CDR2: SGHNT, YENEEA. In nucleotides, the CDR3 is TGTGCCAGCAGCGTACAGGGTCGTGAAGCTTTCTTT. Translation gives CASSVQGREAFF.

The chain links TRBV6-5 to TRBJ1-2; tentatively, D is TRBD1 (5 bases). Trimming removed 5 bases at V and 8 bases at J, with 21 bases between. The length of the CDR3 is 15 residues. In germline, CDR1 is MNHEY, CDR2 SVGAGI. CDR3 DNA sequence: TGTGCCAGCAGTCCCCTGATGGGGGTCGGGGGGGGCTACACCTTC. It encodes CASSPLMGVGGGYTF.

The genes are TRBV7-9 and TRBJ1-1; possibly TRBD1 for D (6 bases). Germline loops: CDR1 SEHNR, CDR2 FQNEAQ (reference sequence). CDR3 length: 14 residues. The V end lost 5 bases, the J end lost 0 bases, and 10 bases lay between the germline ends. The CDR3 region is CASSIGQLNTEAFF. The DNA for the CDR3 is TGTGCCAGCAGCATCGGACAGCTGAACACTGAAGCTTTCTTT.

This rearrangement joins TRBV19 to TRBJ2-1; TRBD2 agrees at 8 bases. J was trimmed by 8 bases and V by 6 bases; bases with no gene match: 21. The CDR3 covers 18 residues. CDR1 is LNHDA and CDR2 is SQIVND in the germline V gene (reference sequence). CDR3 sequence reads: CASSIQAGTRFTPDEQFF. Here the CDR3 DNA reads TGTGCCAGTAGCATACAAGCCGGGACTAGGTTTACCCCAGATGAGCAGTTCTTC.

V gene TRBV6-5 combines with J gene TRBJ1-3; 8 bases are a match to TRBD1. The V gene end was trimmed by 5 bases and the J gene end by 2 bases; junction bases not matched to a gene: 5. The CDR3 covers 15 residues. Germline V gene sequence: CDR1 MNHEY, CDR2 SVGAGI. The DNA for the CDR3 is TGTGCCAGCAGTACAGCCAGGGGGCCTGGAAACACCATATATTTT. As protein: CASSTARGPGNTIYF.